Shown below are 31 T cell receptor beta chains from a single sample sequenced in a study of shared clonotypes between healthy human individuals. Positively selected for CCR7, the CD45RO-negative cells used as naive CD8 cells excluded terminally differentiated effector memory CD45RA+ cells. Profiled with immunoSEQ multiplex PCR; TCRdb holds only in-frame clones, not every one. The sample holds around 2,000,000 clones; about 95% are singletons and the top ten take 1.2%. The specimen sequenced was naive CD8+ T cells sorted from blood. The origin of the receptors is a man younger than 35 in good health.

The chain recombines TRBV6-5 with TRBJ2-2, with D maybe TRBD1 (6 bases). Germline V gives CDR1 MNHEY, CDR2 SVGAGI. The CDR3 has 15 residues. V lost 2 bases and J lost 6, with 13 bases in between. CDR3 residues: CASSYLGHYAGELFF. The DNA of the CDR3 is TGTGCCAGCAGTTACCTGGGACATTACGCCGGGGAGCTGTTTTTT.

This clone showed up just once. The CDR3 loop reads CASKIQGASWTEAFF. The CDR3 DNA sequence: TGTGCCAGCAAGATACAGGGGGCGAGCTGGACTGAAGCTTTCTTT. The chain combines TRBV27 with TRBJ1-1, with 9 bases lining up with TRBD1. The CDR3 loop spans 15 amino acids. The V segment lost 7 bases and the J segment 5 bases; nucleotides outside the gene matches: 11. The germline V gene has CDR1 MNHEY and CDR2 SMNVEV (reference sequence).

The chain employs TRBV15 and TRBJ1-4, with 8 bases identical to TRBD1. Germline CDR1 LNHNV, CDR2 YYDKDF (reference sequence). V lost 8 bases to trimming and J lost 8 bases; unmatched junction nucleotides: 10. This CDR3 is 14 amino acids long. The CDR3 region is CATSDRGGGEKLFF. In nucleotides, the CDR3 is TGTGCCACCTCCGACAGGGGCGGTGGGGAAAAACTGTTTTTT.

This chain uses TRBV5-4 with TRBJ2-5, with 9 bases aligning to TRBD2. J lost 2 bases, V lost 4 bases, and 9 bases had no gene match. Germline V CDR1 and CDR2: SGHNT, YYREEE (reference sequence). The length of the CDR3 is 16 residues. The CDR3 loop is CASSVPGLASQETQYF. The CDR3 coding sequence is TGTGCCAGCAGCGTGCCGGGACTAGCATCTCAAGAGACCCAGTACTTC.

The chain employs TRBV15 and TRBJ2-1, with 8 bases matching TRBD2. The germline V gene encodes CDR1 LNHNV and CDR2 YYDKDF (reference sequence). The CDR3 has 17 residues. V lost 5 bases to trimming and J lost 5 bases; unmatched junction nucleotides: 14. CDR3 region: CATSPGGGILIHNEQFF. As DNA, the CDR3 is TGTGCCACCAGCCCCGGGGGGGGGATTCTCATCCACAATGAGCAGTTCTTC.

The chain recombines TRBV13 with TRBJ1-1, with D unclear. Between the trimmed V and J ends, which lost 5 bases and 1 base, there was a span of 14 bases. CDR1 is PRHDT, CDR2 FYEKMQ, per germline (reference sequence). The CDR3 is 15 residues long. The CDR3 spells CASSPRGIGNTEAFF. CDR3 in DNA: TGTGCCAGCAGCCCCCGTGGGATTGGGAACACTGAAGCTTTCTTT.

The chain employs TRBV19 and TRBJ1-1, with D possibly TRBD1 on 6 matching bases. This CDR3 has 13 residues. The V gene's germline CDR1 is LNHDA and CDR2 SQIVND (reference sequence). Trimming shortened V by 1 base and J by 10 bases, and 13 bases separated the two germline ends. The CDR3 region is CASSIVGHLGAFF. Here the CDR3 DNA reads TGTGCCAGTAGTATAGTGGGACATCTAGGAGCTTTCTTT. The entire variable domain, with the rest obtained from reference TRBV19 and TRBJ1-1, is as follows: DGGITQSPKYLFRKEGQNVTLSCEQNLNHDAMYWYRQDPGQGLRLIYYSQIVNDFQKGDIAEGYSVSREKKESFPLTVTSAQKNPTAFYLCASSIVGHLGAFFGQGTRLTVV.

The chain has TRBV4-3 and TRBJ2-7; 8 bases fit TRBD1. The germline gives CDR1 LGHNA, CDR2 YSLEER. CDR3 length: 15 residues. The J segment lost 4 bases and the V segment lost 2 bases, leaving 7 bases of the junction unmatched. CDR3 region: CASSQSQGAFYEQYF. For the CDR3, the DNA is TGCGCCAGCAGCCAATCCCAGGGGGCCTTTTACGAGCAGTACTTC.

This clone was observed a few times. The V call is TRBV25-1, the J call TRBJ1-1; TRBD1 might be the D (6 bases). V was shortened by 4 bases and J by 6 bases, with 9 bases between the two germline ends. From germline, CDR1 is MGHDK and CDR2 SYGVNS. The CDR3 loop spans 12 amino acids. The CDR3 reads CASSVGGAEAFF. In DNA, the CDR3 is TGTGCCAGCAGTGTAGGGGGGGCTGAAGCTTTCTTT.

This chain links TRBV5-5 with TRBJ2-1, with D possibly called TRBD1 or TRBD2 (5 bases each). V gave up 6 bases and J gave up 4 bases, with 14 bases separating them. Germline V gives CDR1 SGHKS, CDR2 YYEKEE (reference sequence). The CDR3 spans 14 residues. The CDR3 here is CASNRGWGYNEQFF. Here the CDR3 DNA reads TGTGCCAGCAACCGAGGGTGGGGGTACAATGAGCAGTTCTTC.

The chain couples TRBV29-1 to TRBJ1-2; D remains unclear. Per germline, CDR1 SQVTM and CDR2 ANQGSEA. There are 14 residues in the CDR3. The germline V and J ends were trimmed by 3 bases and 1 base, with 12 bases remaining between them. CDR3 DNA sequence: TGCAGCGTTGACGACCGCGCACTTAACTATGGCTACACCTTC. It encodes CSVDDRALNYGYTF.

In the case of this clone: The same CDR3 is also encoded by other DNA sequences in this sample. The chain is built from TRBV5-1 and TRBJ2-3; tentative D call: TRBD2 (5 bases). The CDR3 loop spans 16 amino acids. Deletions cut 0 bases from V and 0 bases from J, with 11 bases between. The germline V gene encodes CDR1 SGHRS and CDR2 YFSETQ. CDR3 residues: CASSLAAGGSTDTQYF. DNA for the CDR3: TGCGCCAGCAGCTTGGCCGCTGGCGGGAGCACAGATACGCAGTATTTT.

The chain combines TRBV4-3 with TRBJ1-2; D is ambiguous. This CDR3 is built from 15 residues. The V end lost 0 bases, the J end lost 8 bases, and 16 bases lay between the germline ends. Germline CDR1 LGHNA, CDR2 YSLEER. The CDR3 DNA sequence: TGCGCCAGCAGCCAAGAAATACCGGATGGGTACGGCTACACCTTC. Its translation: CASSQEIPDGYGYTF.

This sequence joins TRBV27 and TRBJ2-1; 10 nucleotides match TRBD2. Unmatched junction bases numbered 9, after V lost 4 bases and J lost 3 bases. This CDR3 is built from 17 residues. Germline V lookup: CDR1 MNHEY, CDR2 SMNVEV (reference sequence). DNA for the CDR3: TGTGCCAGCAGTTGGGGAAGCGGGAGGGCCTACTACAATGAGCAGTTCTTC. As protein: CASSWGSGRAYYNEQFF.

CDR3 DNA: TGTGCCAGCAGCGTCGGAGGGGACCCAGCCTCAGATACGCAGTATTTT. Translation: CASSVGGDPASDTQYF. The chain has TRBV7-9 and TRBJ2-3; a possible D gene is TRBD2 (6 bases). The V gene lost 5 bases and the J gene lost 4 bases, with 19 bases spanning the gap. Germline CDR1 SEHNR, CDR2 FQNEAQ (reference sequence). The CDR3 consists of 16 residues. Full variable domain (remainder filled in from reference TRBV7-9 and TRBJ2-3): DTGVSQNPRHKITKRGQNVTFRCDPISEHNRLYWYRQTLGQGPEFLTYFQNEAQLEKSRLLSDRFSAERPKGSFSTLEIQRTEQGDSAMYLCASSVGGDPASDTQYFGPGTRLTVL.

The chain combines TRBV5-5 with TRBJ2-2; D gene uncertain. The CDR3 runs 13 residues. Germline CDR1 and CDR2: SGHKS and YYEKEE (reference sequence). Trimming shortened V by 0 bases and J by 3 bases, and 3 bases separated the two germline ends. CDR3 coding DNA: TGTGCCAGCAGCTTGGCGCACACCGGGGAGCTGTTTTTT. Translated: CASSLAHTGELFF.

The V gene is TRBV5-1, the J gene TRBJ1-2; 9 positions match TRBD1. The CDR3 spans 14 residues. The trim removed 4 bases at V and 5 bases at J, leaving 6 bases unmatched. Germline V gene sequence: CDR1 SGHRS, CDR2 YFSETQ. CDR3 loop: CASSVGQGSYGYTF. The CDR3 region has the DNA TGCGCCAGCAGCGTTGGACAGGGGAGTTATGGCTACACCTTC.

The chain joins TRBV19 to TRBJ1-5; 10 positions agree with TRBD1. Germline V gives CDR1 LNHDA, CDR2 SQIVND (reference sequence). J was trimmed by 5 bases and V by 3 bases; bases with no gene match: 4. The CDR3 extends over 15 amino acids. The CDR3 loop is CASSIGDRGDQPQHF. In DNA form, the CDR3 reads TGTGCCAGTAGTATCGGGGACAGGGGTGATCAGCCCCAGCATTTT.

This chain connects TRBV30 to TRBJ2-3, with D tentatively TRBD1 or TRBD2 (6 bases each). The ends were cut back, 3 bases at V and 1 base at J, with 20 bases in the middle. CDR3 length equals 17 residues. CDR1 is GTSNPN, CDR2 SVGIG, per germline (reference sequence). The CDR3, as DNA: TGTGCCTGGAGCCAGCCACGGGGGCCCCACGGCACAGATACGCAGTATTTT. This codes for CAWSQPRGPHGTDTQYF.

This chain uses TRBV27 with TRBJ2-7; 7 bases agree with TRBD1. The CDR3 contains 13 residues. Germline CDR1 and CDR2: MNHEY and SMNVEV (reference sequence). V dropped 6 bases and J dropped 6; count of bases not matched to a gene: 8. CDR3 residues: CASSDRVEGEQYF. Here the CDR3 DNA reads TGTGCCAGCAGCGACAGGGTGGAAGGCGAGCAGTACTTC.

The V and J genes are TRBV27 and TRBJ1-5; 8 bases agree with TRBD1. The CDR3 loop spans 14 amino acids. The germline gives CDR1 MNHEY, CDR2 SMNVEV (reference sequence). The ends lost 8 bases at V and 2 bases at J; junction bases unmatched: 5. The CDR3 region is CASSGGLGNQPQHF. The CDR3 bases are TGTGCCAGCTCAGGGGGCCTCGGCAATCAGCCCCAGCATTTT.

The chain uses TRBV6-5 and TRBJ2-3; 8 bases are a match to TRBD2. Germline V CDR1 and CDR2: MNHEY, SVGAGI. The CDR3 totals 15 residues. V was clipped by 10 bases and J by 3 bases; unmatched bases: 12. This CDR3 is CATFSGGGRTDTQYF. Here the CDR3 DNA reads TGTGCCACCTTCTCCGGGGGGGGCCGAACAGATACGCAGTATTTT.

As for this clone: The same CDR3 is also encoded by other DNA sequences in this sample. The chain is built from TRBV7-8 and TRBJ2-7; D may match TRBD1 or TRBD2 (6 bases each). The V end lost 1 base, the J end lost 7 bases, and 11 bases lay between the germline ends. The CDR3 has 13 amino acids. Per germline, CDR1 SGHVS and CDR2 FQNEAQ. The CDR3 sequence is CASSLVGGGEQYF. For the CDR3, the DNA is TGTGCCAGCAGCTTAGTGGGGGGCGGGGAGCAGTACTTC.

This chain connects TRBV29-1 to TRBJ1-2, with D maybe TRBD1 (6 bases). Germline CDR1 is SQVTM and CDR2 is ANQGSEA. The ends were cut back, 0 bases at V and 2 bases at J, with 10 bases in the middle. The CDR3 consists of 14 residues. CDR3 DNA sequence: TGCAGCGTTGAAGATCCAGGGACAAACTATGGCTACACCTTC. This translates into CSVEDPGTNYGYTF.

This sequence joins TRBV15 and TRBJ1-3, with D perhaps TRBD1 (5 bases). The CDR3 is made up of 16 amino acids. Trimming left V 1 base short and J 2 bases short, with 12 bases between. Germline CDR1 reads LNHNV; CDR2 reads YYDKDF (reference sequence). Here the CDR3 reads CATSRVDTTTGNTIYF. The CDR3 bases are TGTGCCACCAGCAGAGTGGACACTACTACTGGAAACACCATATATTTT.

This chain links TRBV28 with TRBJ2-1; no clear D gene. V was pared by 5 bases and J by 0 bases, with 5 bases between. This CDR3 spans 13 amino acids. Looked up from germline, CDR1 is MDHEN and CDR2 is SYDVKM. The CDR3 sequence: CASSQSSYNEQFF. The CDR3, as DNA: TGTGCCAGCAGTCAGAGCTCCTACAATGAGCAGTTCTTC.

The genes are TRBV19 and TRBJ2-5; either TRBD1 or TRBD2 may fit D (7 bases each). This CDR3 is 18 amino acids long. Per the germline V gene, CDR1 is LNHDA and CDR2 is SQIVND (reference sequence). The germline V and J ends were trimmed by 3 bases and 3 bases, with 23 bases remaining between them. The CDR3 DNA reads TGTGCCAGTAGTATCCGCCATCGGGACTATACAGGGGAAGAGACCCAGTACTTC. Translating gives CASSIRHRDYTGEETQYF. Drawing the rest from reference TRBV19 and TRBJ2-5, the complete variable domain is DGGITQSPKYLFRKEGQNVTLSCEQNLNHDAMYWYRQDPGQGLRLIYYSQIVNDFQKGDIAEGYSVSREKKESFPLTVTSAQKNPTAFYLCASSIRHRDYTGEETQYFGPGTRLLVL.

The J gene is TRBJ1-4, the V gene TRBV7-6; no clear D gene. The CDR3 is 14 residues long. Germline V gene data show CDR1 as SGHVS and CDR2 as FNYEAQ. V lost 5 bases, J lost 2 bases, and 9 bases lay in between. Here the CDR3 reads CASSPGSTNEKLFF. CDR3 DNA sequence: TGTGCCAGCAGCCCCGGTAGTACTAATGAAAAACTGTTTTTT. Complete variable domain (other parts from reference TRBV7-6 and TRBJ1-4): GAGVSQSPRYKVTKRGQDVALRCDPISGHVSLYWYRQALGQGPEFLTYFNYEAQQDKSGLPNDRFSAERPEGSISTLTIQRTEQRDSAMYRCASSPGSTNEKLFFGSGTQLSVL.

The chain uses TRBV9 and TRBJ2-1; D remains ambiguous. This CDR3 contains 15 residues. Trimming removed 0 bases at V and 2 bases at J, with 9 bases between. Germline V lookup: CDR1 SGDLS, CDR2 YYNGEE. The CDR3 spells CASSVEMLPYNEQFF. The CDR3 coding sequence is TGTGCCAGCAGCGTAGAAATGCTTCCCTACAATGAGCAGTTCTTC. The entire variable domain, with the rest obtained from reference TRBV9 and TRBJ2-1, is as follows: DSGVTQTPKHLITATGQRVTLRCSPRSGDLSVYWYQQSLDQGLQFLIQYYNGEERAKGNILERFSAQQFPDLHSELNLSSLELGDSALYFCASSVEMLPYNEQFFGPGTRLTVL.

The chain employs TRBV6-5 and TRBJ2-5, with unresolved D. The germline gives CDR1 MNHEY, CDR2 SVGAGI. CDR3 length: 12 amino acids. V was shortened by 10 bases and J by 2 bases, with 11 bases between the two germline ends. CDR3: CATSQLQETQYF. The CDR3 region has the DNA TGTGCCACTTCACAACTACAAGAGACCCAGTACTTC.

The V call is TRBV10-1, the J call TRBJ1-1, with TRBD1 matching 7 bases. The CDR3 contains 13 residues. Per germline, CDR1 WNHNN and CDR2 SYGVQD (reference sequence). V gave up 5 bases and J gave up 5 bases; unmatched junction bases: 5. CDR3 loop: CASSRDSSTEAFF. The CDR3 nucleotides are TGCGCCAGCAGTAGGGACAGTAGTACTGAAGCTTTCTTT.